This T cell receptor beta chain was identified during a study of Graves' ophthalmopathy and Graves' hyperthyroidism. Study as a whole: Ophthalmopathy absent within 18 months of follow-up marked hyperthyroidism as stable. Study-wide points: Built on 13 signatures, a model told ophthalmopathy apart from stable hyperthyroidism with approximately 85% sensitivity and approximately 81% specificity. The authors also found most expanded thyroid clonotypes above 0.001 frequency in blood.

Many counts were recorded for this clonotype. The antigen remains unidentified. CDR1 is LNHNV and CDR2 is YYDKDF in the germline V gene (reference sequence). The CDR3 covers 14 residues. V shed 0 bases and J shed 7 bases, with 13 bases lying between them. CDR3 regions of TCR beta were amplified from RNA transcripts. A first-round RT-PCR used HTBI primers, followed by a second-round multiplex PCR. TCRdb re-derived calls from the multiplex PCR reads in MiXCR, one entry per CDR3 protein. Among about 1.1 million distinct CDR3 sequences, 35% to 45% were seen once, and the ten largest hold around 10%. Exclusion criteria comprised other autoimmune diseases, uncontrolled infections, pregnancy or lactation in patients.

The source of this sequence is an adult man with Graves' hyperthyroidism. The rearrangement joins TRBV15 to TRBJ2-7, with a possible D match to TRBD1 (6 bases). The sample taken for sequencing was peripheral blood or thyroid tissue (not recorded which). The CDR3 sequence is CATSRDQGRREQYF. CDR3 DNA: TGTGCCACCAGCAGAGATCAGGGGCGCCGGGAGCAGTACTTC.